Listed here are 31 T cell receptor beta chains from one sample, sequenced in a study of cytotoxic CD8 clonotypes in ibrutinib-treated CLL. Assay: immunoSEQ multiplex PCR; the TCRdb copy retains only in-frame clones and omits some. The sample lists about 40,000 clones; around 70% were seen once. The starting material was PBMCs, obtained at disease progression, from a patient treated with ibrutinib. These receptors were obtained from a human donor with chronic lymphocytic leukemia.

The chain couples TRBV5-6 to TRBJ1-1; possible D gene TRBD1, 5 bases. The germline V gene encodes CDR1 SGHDT and CDR2 YYEEEE. V dropped 2 bases and J dropped 7 bases, with 6 bases sitting between them. The CDR3 length is 11 residues. The chain's CDR3 is CASSFRGEAFF. Written as DNA, the CDR3 is TGTGCCAGCAGCTTTAGGGGTGAAGCTTTCTTT.

The chain joins TRBV6-5 to TRBJ1-4, with a weak D call TRBD1 (5 bases). Germline CDR1 reads MNHEY; CDR2 reads SVGAGI. With 5 bases removed from V and 11 bases from J, the gap between germline ends came to 12 bases. This CDR3 has 12 amino acids. Here the CDR3 reads CASSHQGEKLFF. The CDR3 coding sequence is TGTGCCAGCAGTCATCAGGGAGAGAAACTGTTTTTT.

The chain has TRBV5-1 and TRBJ2-7; 8 nucleotides align to TRBD2. Germline V lookup: CDR1 SGHRS, CDR2 YFSETQ. This CDR3 contains 14 residues. V was pared by 1 base and J by 4 bases, with 4 bases of the junction left unmatched. As DNA, the CDR3 is TGCGCCAGCAGCTTGACGGGAGGGCCTTACGAGCAGTACTTC. It is translated as CASSLTGGPYEQYF.

This clone was found a few times. The chain couples TRBV29-1 to TRBJ1-5; the D is unclear. Trimming took 4 bases from V and 3 from J, leaving 7 bases between them. There are 12 residues in the CDR3. CDR1 SQVTM and CDR2 ANQGSEA come from the germline V gene. The DNA of the CDR3 is TGCAGCGTTGCGGGCCCCAATCAGCCCCAGCATTTT. Its translation is CSVAGPNQPQHF.

V is TRBV28 and J is TRBJ2-5, with 14 positions matching TRBD2. The CDR3 loop spans 17 amino acids. Germline CDR1 MDHEN, CDR2 SYDVKM. Trimming removed 5 bases from V and 7 bases from J; junction bases left unmatched: 12. CDR3: CASSPPRLAGGSRTQYF. As DNA, the CDR3 is TGTGCCAGCAGTCCACCCAGACTAGCGGGAGGGAGTAGGACCCAGTACTTC. Filled out from reference TRBV28 and TRBJ2-5, the complete variable domain reads DVKVTQSSRYLVKRTGEKVFLECVQDMDHENMFWYRQDPGLGLRLIYFSYDVKMKEKGDIPEGYSVSREKKERFSLILESASTNQTSMYLCASSPPRLAGGSRTQYFGPGTRLLVL.

This chain connects TRBV27 to TRBJ2-7; D may be TRBD1 (6 bases). Trimming took 6 bases from V and 0 from J, leaving 12 bases between them. Germline V gene sequence: CDR1 MNHEY, CDR2 SMNVEV (reference sequence). This CDR3 has 14 amino acids. CDR3 nucleotides: TGTGCCAGCAGGAAAACAGGGTCCTCCTACGAGCAGTACTTC. Translated, it gives CASRKTGSSYEQYF.

This clone has just one count. This rearrangement joins TRBV6-1 to TRBJ1-5; D gene uncertain. V gave up 3 bases and J gave up 0 bases, with 12 bases separating them. The CDR3 runs to 16 residues. CDR1 MNHNS and CDR2 SASEGT come from the germline V gene. The CDR3 loop reads CASSELRHHSNQPQHF. As DNA, the CDR3 is TGTGCCAGCAGTGAGTTGCGGCACCATAGCAATCAGCCCCAGCATTTT.

This clone was seen a handful of times. The chain joins TRBV27 to TRBJ2-1; possibly TRBD2 for D (7 bases). The germline V gene encodes CDR1 MNHEY and CDR2 SMNVEV (reference sequence). There are 14 residues in the CDR3. Trimming took off 8 bases at V and 4 bases at J, with 15 bases between the two ends. CDR3 loop: CASRRGGGYNEQFF. The CDR3 nucleotides are TGTGCCAGCCGGAGGGGAGGGGGATACAATGAGCAGTTCTTC.

The genes are TRBV30 and TRBJ2-4; D unclear. Trimming left V 1 base short and J 9 bases short, with 7 bases between. There are 11 residues in the CDR3. Germline V gives CDR1 GTSNPN, CDR2 SVGIG (reference sequence). This CDR3 is CAWSEDGIQYF. In nucleotides, the CDR3 is TGTGCCTGGAGTGAGGATGGCATTCAGTACTTC.

This rearrangement joins TRBV5-1 to TRBJ1-4; a possible D gene is TRBD1 (6 bases). Trimming took 0 bases from V and 5 from J, leaving 11 bases between them. This CDR3 region has 15 residues. Germline V CDR1 and CDR2: SGHRS, YFSETQ. CDR3 in DNA: TGCGCCAGCAGCTTGGCCGGGGGCAGAAATGAAAAACTGTTTTTT. Translating it yields CASSLAGGRNEKLFF.

The rearrangement links TRBV28 to TRBJ1-2; 7 nucleotides match TRBD1. Germline V CDR1 and CDR2: MDHEN, SYDVKM. J was trimmed by 4 bases and V by 3 bases; bases with no gene match: 5. The CDR3 runs 14 residues. The CDR3 protein is CASSFGQGVYGYTF. The CDR3 DNA follows: TGTGCCAGCAGTTTCGGGCAGGGGGTCTATGGCTACACCTTC.

The rearrangement joins TRBV5-6 to TRBJ2-1; the match to TRBD1 covers 8 bases. V was pared by 0 bases and J by 7 bases, with 9 bases of the junction left unmatched. Germline values: CDR1 SGHDT, CDR2 YYEEEE. CDR3 length equals 16 residues. As DNA, the CDR3 is TGTGCCAGCAGCTTGGGGGCAGGGGGCGCCTTGAATGAGCAGTTCTTC. Protein product: CASSLGAGGALNEQFF. The full variable domain, completed using reference TRBV5-6 and TRBJ2-1, is DAGVTQSPTHLIKTRGQQVTLRCSPKSGHDTVSWYQQALGQGPQFIFQYYEEEERQRGNFPDRFSGHQFPNYSSELNVNALLLGDSALYLCASSLGAGGALNEQFFGPGTRLTVL.

The gene calls are TRBV7-3 and TRBJ1-6; 7 bases line up with TRBD1. The CDR3 has 15 residues. Trimming took 2 bases from V and 7 from J; bases not matched to a gene: 5. CDR1 is SGHTA, CDR2 FQGTGA, per germline. The CDR3 here is CASSLGGQQNSPLHF. The CDR3 nucleotides are TGTGCCAGCAGCTTAGGGGGACAGCAGAATTCACCCCTCCACTTT.

The V call is TRBV2, the J call TRBJ2-5; the match to TRBD1 covers 10 bases. J gave up 0 bases and V 7 bases, and 11 bases lay outside the gene matches. CDR3 length: 17 amino acids. Per the germline V gene, CDR1 is SNHLY and CDR2 is FYNNEI. The CDR3: CASIPWTGGPYQETQYF. Written as DNA, the CDR3 is TGTGCCAGCATCCCATGGACAGGGGGGCCTTACCAAGAGACCCAGTACTTC.

This clone showed up just a few times. This chain joins TRBV6-1 and TRBJ2-7; unclear D gene. The CDR3 has 13 amino acids. Germline lookup yields CDR1 MNHNS and CDR2 SASEGT. V dropped 8 bases and J dropped 0 bases, with 11 bases sitting between them. CDR3 nucleotides: TGTGCCAGCCCGGGTGTGGCCTCCTACGAGCAGTACTTC. Translating gives CASPGVASYEQYF.

The V call is TRBV27, the J call TRBJ2-1; no definite D call. CDR1 is MNHEY, CDR2 SMNVEV, per germline (reference sequence). V lost 6 bases and J 6 bases, leaving 12 bases between the germline ends. This CDR3 is 13 amino acids long. CDR3 loop: CASSTLRSNEQFF. CDR3 DNA sequence: TGTGCCAGCAGCACCCTACGTAGCAATGAGCAGTTCTTC.

The chain employs TRBV7-8 and TRBJ2-6; no reliable D call. CDR1 is SGHVS and CDR2 is FQNEAQ in the germline V gene. The CDR3 is 14 amino acids. V lost 3 bases, J lost 2 bases, and 5 bases lay in between. CDR3 in amino acids: CASSFTAGANVLTF. CDR3 nucleotides: TGTGCCAGCAGCTTTACAGCTGGGGCCAACGTCCTGACTTTC.

This clone has a single count. V gene TRBV6-1 combines with J gene TRBJ1-2; TRBD1 is a possible D gene (5 bases). V was cut by 4 bases and J by 3 bases, with 24 bases left in between. The length of the CDR3 is 18 residues. Germline-derived CDR1 and CDR2 are MNHNS and SASEGT. The CDR3 spells CASSGPRGRVRDDYGYTF. As DNA, the CDR3 is TGTGCCAGCAGTGGCCCACGGGGCAGGGTCCGAGATGACTATGGCTACACCTTC.

The V gene is TRBV7-9, the J gene TRBJ1-3, with a weak D call TRBD1 (5 bases). V was shortened by 7 bases and J by 7 bases, with 17 bases between the two germline ends. The CDR3 sequence is 14 residues long. From germline, CDR1 is SEHNR and CDR2 FQNEAQ (reference sequence). This CDR3 reads CASTPPAKGNTIYF. For the CDR3, the DNA is TGTGCCAGCACCCCACCGGCAAAGGGGAACACCATATATTTT.

This clone was detected once. V and J are TRBV30 and TRBJ2-2; D is ambiguous. V was trimmed by 1 base and J by 6 bases, leaving 3 bases between them. CDR3 size: 11 residues. The germline gives CDR1 GTSNPN, CDR2 SVGIG (reference sequence). DNA for the CDR3: TGTGCCTGGAGTGCGGCCGGGGAGCTGTTTTTT. This translates into CAWSAAGELFF.

The chain has TRBV27 and TRBJ1-1; 9 positions match TRBD1. The V segment lost 6 bases and the J segment 5 bases; nucleotides outside the gene matches: 7. The CDR3 runs 14 residues. The V gene's germline CDR1 is MNHEY and CDR2 SMNVEV (reference sequence). The CDR3 DNA reads as TGTGCCAGCAGAGACGGACAGGGGAGGACTGAAGCTTTCTTT. This codes for CASRDGQGRTEAFF.

The genes are TRBV5-1 and TRBJ1-4; 7 nucleotides match TRBD1. The J segment lost 8 bases and the V segment lost 2 bases, leaving 6 bases of the junction unmatched. The CDR3 has 14 amino acids. CDR1 and CDR2 (germline): SGHRS, YFSETQ. Here the CDR3 DNA reads TGCGCCAGCAGCTTCGGACAGGAGGGGGAAAAACTGTTTTTT. Translating it yields CASSFGQEGEKLFF.

The chain carries TRBV4-2 and TRBJ2-1, with D tentatively TRBD1 or TRBD2 (6 bases each). This CDR3 is 18 amino acids long. Germline V lookup: CDR1 LGHNA, CDR2 YNFKEQ. Deletions cut 1 base from V and 4 bases from J, with 20 bases between. The DNA for the CDR3 is TGTGCCAGCAGCCAAGGCACGCGCGGGACACCCCTTTACAATGAGCAGTTCTTC. This translates into CASSQGTRGTPLYNEQFF.

This clone was counted only a few times. The chain is built from TRBV2 and TRBJ1-5; no definite D call. The germline gives CDR1 SNHLY, CDR2 FYNNEI. Trimming left V 6 bases short and J 2 bases short, with 14 bases between. The CDR3 sequence is 15 residues long. CDR3 sequence reads: CASSRVGGGNQPQHF. As DNA, the CDR3 is TGTGCCAGCAGCCGGGTTGGAGGTGGCAATCAGCCCCAGCATTTT.

The genes are TRBV29-1 and TRBJ2-5; the D is unclear. The CDR3 length is 15 residues. From germline, CDR1 is SQVTM and CDR2 ANQGSEA. The V and J ends lost 3 bases and 0 bases respectively, with 14 bases between them. The DNA of the CDR3 is TGCAGCGTTGAGCTGGTGCATGGAGACCAAGAGACCCAGTACTTC. Its protein is CSVELVHGDQETQYF.

The chain employs TRBV7-9 and TRBJ2-7, with D hard to call. The germline gives CDR1 SEHNR, CDR2 FQNEAQ (reference sequence). Trimming pared 1 base from V and 3 bases from J, leaving 16 bases between. This CDR3 is 16 amino acids long. CDR3 DNA sequence: TGTGCCAGCAGCTTAGAGGTGATAGGCCCCTTCTACGAGCAGTACTTC. This gives the protein CASSLEVIGPFYEQYF. Drawing the rest from reference TRBV7-9 and TRBJ2-7, the complete variable domain is DTGVSQNPRHKITKRGQNVTFRCDPISEHNRLYWYRQTLGQGPEFLTYFQNEAQLEKSRLLSDRFSAERPKGSFSTLEIQRTEQGDSAMYLCASSLEVIGPFYEQYFGPGTRLTVT.

This chain connects TRBV9 to TRBJ1-1; 9 bases are a match to TRBD1. Germline CDR1 reads SGDLS; CDR2 reads YYNGEE. The junction had 2 bases not matched to a gene; V was cut back by 0 bases and J by 5 bases. This CDR3 contains 14 residues. CDR3 coding DNA: TGTGCCAGCAGCGTAGGGGACAGGGAAACTGAAGCTTTCTTT. As protein: CASSVGDRETEAFF. The full variable domain, its missing parts supplied by reference TRBV9 and TRBJ1-1, is DSGVTQTPKHLITATGQRVTLRCSPRSGDLSVYWYQQSLDQGLQFLIQYYNGEERAKGNILERFSAQQFPDLHSELNLSSLELGDSALYFCASSVGDRETEAFFGQGTRLTVV.

The gene calls are TRBV4-1 and TRBJ2-7, with D possibly matching TRBD2 (6 bases). V gave up 0 bases and J gave up 2 bases, with 11 bases separating them. Germline CDR1 reads MGHRA; CDR2 reads YSYEKL. This CDR3 has 15 residues. CDR3 residues: CASSQEGGAPYEQYF. CDR3 sequence (DNA): TGCGCCAGCAGCCAAGAAGGAGGGGCCCCCTACGAGCAGTACTTC.

V is TRBV7-3 and J is TRBJ2-2; D unresolved. The CDR3 totals 14 residues. From germline, CDR1 is SGHTA and CDR2 FQGTGA. V was cut by 2 bases and J by 7 bases, with 11 bases left in between. Written as DNA, the CDR3 is TGTGCCAGCAGCTTAGCTGGGTCCGACGGGGAGCTGTTTTTT. Protein sequence: CASSLAGSDGELFF.

This chain uses TRBV2 with TRBJ2-1; the match to TRBD2 covers 11 bases. This CDR3 has 14 amino acids. V lost 8 bases, J lost 9 bases, and 9 bases stayed unmatched. CDR1 SNHLY and CDR2 FYNNEI come from the germline V gene. CDR3 loop: CASGAGTSGGEQFF. DNA of the CDR3: TGTGCCAGCGGGGCCGGGACTAGCGGCGGTGAGCAGTTCTTC.

The chain is built from TRBV19 and TRBJ1-5; maybe TRBD1 (6 bases). V was shortened by 7 bases and J by 7 bases, with 11 bases between the two germline ends. This CDR3 has 12 amino acids. CDR1 LNHDA and CDR2 SQIVND come from the germline V gene (reference sequence). In DNA, the CDR3 is TGTGCCAGTACAGGGGCCGACCAGCCCCAGCATTTT. Its translation: CASTGADQPQHF.